This T cell receptor beta chain emerged from a study of human CD8 memory T cell subsets (dated by TCRdb to the early 2020s). Describing the broader study: To assess clonal relationships, the TCRbeta repertoires of stem-like (TSTEM), progenitor exhausted-like (TPEX) and effector memory CD8+ T cell subsets were compared. Six donors each provided TSTEM, TPEX and effector memory subsets, and TCRbeta repertoires were obtained from all six.

On this clonotype: Its antigen is still unknown.

A Human TCR Profiling Kit was used to prepare UMI-labeled 5' RACE TCRbeta libraries. Every TCRbeta library was prepared in parallel with an identical number of PCR cycles. The authors processed their data as follows. Between about 2,700 and 20,000 functional CDR3beta clonotypes were contained in each TCRbeta library. MIGEC 1.2.9 was used for UMI extraction and consensus assembly, with at least three reads per UMI being required. In-frame CDR3beta repertoires were extracted with MiXCR 3.0.3. Each sample was downsampled to 42,000 randomly selected UMIs before diversity metrics were calculated in VDJtools 1.2.1. Repertoire overlap metrics D, R and F2 were calculated in VDJtools for the top 3,000 clones of each sample pair. Each entry corresponds to one CDR3 protein sequence from reads that TCRdb reprocessed, and DNA is not given. These V and J calls rely on TCRdb rather than the paper's analysis. The table for this sample records some 11,000 distinct CDR3 sequences. The ten most abundant clones make up about a sixth of the sample.

Density gradient separation was used to isolate peripheral blood mononuclear cells from buffy coats of healthy donors. Negative magnetic separation using EasySep or MojoSort CD8+ T cell isolation kits was how the study enriched total CD8+ T cells. For each subset, total RNA was extracted using an RNeasy Mini Kit from duplicate vials of over 120,000 sorted CD8+ T cells. The PBMCs were used fresh or after being cryopreserved in fetal bovine serum with about 10% DMSO. CD8+ T cell subsets were sorted to purity by fluorescence-activated cell sorting on a FACSAria III. The CDR3, cysteine through phenylalanine, is 12 amino acids long. No DNA sequence was recorded. From a lookup of the germline V gene (reference sequence), CDR1 and CDR2 are GTSNPN and SVGIG. Broad study findings and their caveats: TSTEM and TPEX subsets showed similarly high normalized Shannon-Wiener diversity, whereas effector memory subsets were comparatively less diverse. The stem-like TSTEM and TPEX subsets each shared clonotypes with effector memory cells, but the TSTEM and TPEX repertoires had minimal overlap with each other, suggesting distinct antigen spectra. Based on Chao1 estimates, TSTEM subsets appeared to have greater repertoire diversity than TPEX subsets, which may reflect a broader range of specificities. Only TCRbeta chains were sequenced, and the repertoire comparisons were based on roughly six donors and tested using paired t-tests with Bonferroni correction.

The sample comprised CD8+ T cells from PBMCs. The chain is encoded by TRBV30 joined to TRBJ2-7. This receptor was taken from a human donor in good health. The CDR3 protein is CAWSLGRSEQYF.